The 16 T cell receptor beta chains reported below all come from one sample, sequenced in a study of cytomegalovirus exposure and HLA in healthy donors. The PCR contained 60 Vbeta and 13 Jbeta primers. The protocol was immunoSEQ multiplex PCR, while the TCRdb copy is restricted to in-frame clones and leaves out a portion. The sample contains under 150,000 clones, 65% to 80% of which appear only once. Sequenced: PBMCs. Receptor source: a woman between 50 and 59 years old in good health and CMV-seropositive.

The chain uses TRBV2 and TRBJ1-5; 8 nucleotides agree with TRBD1. V lost 7 bases, J lost 9 bases, and 8 bases stayed unmatched. Germline-derived CDR1 and CDR2 are SNHLY and FYNNEI. This CDR3 spans 13 amino acids. The CDR3 DNA is TGTGCCAGCACGGGGGACAGGTATGGGCCCCAGCATTTT. Its protein product is CASTGDRYGPQHF.

The genes are TRBV19 and TRBJ1-4; 7 nucleotides line up with TRBD1. V was pared by 5 bases and J by 2 bases, with 5 bases of the junction left unmatched. In germline, CDR1 is LNHDA, CDR2 SQIVND (reference sequence). CDR3 size: 15 residues. The CDR3 DNA is TGTGCCAGTAGTGGTGTCAGGGGGACTAATGAAAAACTGTTTTTT. Amino acids: CASSGVRGTNEKLFF.

J is TRBJ1-2 and V is TRBV13, with 12 positions matching TRBD1. Germline V gives CDR1 PRHDT, CDR2 FYEKMQ (reference sequence). The CDR3 sequence is 16 residues long. J lost 2 bases, V lost 5 bases, and 6 bases had no gene match. CDR3 sequence (DNA): TGTGCCAGCAGCCCCGGGACAGGGGGCAGGAACTATGGCTACACCTTC. Translated, it gives CASSPGTGGRNYGYTF.

This rearrangement joins TRBV11-2 to TRBJ2-1, with 7 bases aligning to TRBD1. Germline V gene sequence: CDR1 SGHAT, CDR2 FQNNGV. The V segment lost 4 bases and the J segment 4 bases; nucleotides outside the gene matches: 4. The CDR3 is made up of 14 amino acids. CDR3 protein: CASSSGGWYNEQFF. CDR3 nucleotides: TGTGCCAGCAGCTCAGGGGGATGGTACAATGAGCAGTTCTTC. Looking up the rest from reference TRBV11-2 and TRBJ2-1 gives the full variable domain: EAGVAQSPRYKIIEKRQSVAFWCNPISGHATLYWYQQILGQGPKLLIQFQNNGVVDDSQLPKDRFSAERLKGVDSTLKIQPAKLEDSAVYLCASSSGGWYNEQFFGPGTRLTVL.

V and J are TRBV6-1 and TRBJ2-5, with 8 bases that match TRBD1. Germline V gene lookup returns CDR1 MNHNS and CDR2 SASEGT. The trim removed 3 bases at V and 1 base at J, leaving 1 base unmatched. This CDR3 is built from 14 residues. CDR3 sequence: CASSDTGGQETQYF. The CDR3 bases are TGTGCCAGCAGTGACACAGGGGGCCAAGAGACCCAGTACTTC.

The V gene is TRBV12-5, the J gene TRBJ1-2, with D maybe TRBD1 (5 bases). The V gene's germline CDR1 is LGHNT and CDR2 FRNRAP. This CDR3 is built from 14 residues. V lost 2 bases to trimming and J lost 7 bases, with 14 bases between them. The chain's CDR3 is CASGLSRESSGYTF. The DNA of the CDR3 is TGTGCTAGTGGTTTGAGCAGGGAATCGAGTGGCTACACCTTC.

This sequence joins TRBV19 and TRBJ1-6; 7 nucleotides align to TRBD1. J gave up 16 bases and V 4 bases, and 4 bases lay outside the gene matches. This CDR3 has 11 residues. CDR1 and CDR2 from the germline V gene are LNHDA and SQIVND (reference sequence). CDR3 sequence (DNA): TGTGCCAGTAGTACCTCGGGACAGCTCCACTTT. It codes for CASSTSGQLHF.

This clone has just one count. V gene TRBV6-5 combines with J gene TRBJ1-2, with 9 bases aligning to TRBD1. Germline V gene sequence: CDR1 MNHEY, CDR2 SVGAGI. CDR3 length equals 13 residues. The V and J ends lost 6 bases and 6 bases, in that order; junction bases with no gene match: 5. This CDR3 reads CASRYDRGNGYTF. As DNA, the CDR3 is TGTGCCAGCAGATATGACAGGGGGAATGGCTACACCTTC.

This clone was detected a few times. This chain joins TRBV6-1 and TRBJ2-1; D remains ambiguous. V was cut by 7 bases and J by 15 bases, with 16 bases left in between. The germline V gene encodes CDR1 MNHNS and CDR2 SASEGT. The CDR3 has 11 residues. This CDR3 reads CASNSGRRRFF. Here the CDR3 DNA reads TGTGCCAGCAACTCAGGCCGTCGCCGGTTCTTC.

Turning to this clone: The identical CDR3 is also encoded by other nucleotide sequences in the sample. CDR3 loop: CASILAGGSDTQYF. CDR3 coding DNA: TGTGCCAGCATACTAGCGGGGGGGAGTGATACGCAGTATTTT. The rearrangement links TRBV2 to TRBJ2-3; 13 nucleotides line up with TRBD2. The CDR3 length is 14 residues. With V trimmed by 7 bases and J by 6 bases, 4 bases remained unmatched. Germline CDR1 reads SNHLY; CDR2 reads FYNNEI.

The V gene is TRBV7-3, the J gene TRBJ1-2; possibly TRBD1 for D (6 bases). This CDR3 contains 15 residues. V gave up 5 bases and J gave up 8 bases, with 21 bases separating them. Germline loops: CDR1 SGHTA, CDR2 FQGTGA. The CDR3 loop reads CASSAGTQLRGGYTF. The CDR3 DNA follows: TGTGCCAGCAGCGCCGGGACACAACTTAGGGGGGGCTACACCTTC.

The rearrangement uses TRBV7-8 and TRBJ2-3; 9 positions match TRBD2. The V segment lost 1 base and the J segment 6 bases; nucleotides outside the gene matches: 11. Germline assignment: CDR1 SGHVS and CDR2 FQNEAQ. The CDR3 is made up of 17 amino acids. CDR3 protein: CASSLGYRRGGRDTQYF. As DNA, the CDR3 is TGTGCCAGCAGCTTAGGGTATAGGCGGGGGGGGAGGGATACGCAGTATTTT. The whole variable domain, remainder taken from reference TRBV7-8 and TRBJ2-3, is GAGVSQSPRYKVAKRGQDVALRCDPISGHVSLFWYQQALGQGPEFLTYFQNEAQLDKSGLPSDRFFAERPEGSVSTLKIQRTQQEDSAVYLCASSLGYRRGGRDTQYFGPGTRLTVL.

The genes are TRBV6-6 and TRBJ1-5, with D tentatively TRBD1 (6 bases). Trimming stripped 7 bases from V and 7 bases from J, with 23 bases between. Germline loops: CDR1 MNHNY, CDR2 SVGAGI (reference sequence). The CDR3 has 16 amino acids. In DNA form, the CDR3 reads TGTGCCAGCATCAACGAGATTAACACAGGGTACCAGCCCCAGCATTTT. Translated, it gives CASINEINTGYQPQHF.

The chain recombines TRBV4-1 with TRBJ2-1, with TRBD2 identical over 12 bases. The trim removed 1 base at V and 14 bases at J, leaving 15 bases unmatched. The germline V gene encodes CDR1 MGHRA and CDR2 YSYEKL. This CDR3 spans 17 amino acids. CDR3 amino acids: CASSQVYPSGGARREFF. The CDR3 region has the DNA TGCGCCAGCAGCCAAGTTTACCCTAGCGGGGGGGCCCGCAGGGAGTTCTTC.

The chain has TRBV12-5 and TRBJ2-2, with 7 positions matching TRBD2. Germline CDR1 reads LGHNT; CDR2 reads FRNRAP. This CDR3 has 15 amino acids. Germline trimming cut 5 bases from V and 5 bases from J; bases unmatched to any gene: 8. Here the CDR3 reads CASGPRGDRTGELFF. The CDR3 DNA reads TGTGCTAGTGGTCCCCGGGGGGATAGGACCGGGGAGCTGTTTTTT.

On this clone: The same CDR3 also results from other DNA sequences found in this sample. This sequence joins TRBV7-2 and TRBJ2-5; weak D call: TRBD2 (6 bases). V dropped 2 bases and J dropped 4 bases, with 8 bases sitting between them. CDR1 is SGHTA and CDR2 is FQGNSA in the germline V gene. The CDR3 extends over 13 amino acids. The CDR3 DNA follows: TGTGCCAGCAGCTTAACCGGGGGAGAGACCCAGTACTTC. Translated: CASSLTGGETQYF.